The rows below give T cell receptor beta chains drawn from one sample of a study of blood T cell repertoires in COVID-19. Generated by immunoSEQ multiplex PCR, the TCRdb table keeps only in-frame clones and is missing some. Here the sample spans about 230,000 clones, approximately 82% being singletons. The material sequenced was peripheral blood. The source of these receptors is a man of 80 years or more with acute or convalescent COVID-19. CDR3s leave out the opening cysteine and the closing phenylalanine or tryptophan.

v_gene: TRBV11-3; j_gene: TRBJ2-7; CDR3aa: ASTLEGGRFYEQY
v_gene: TRBV2; j_gene: TRBJ1-3; CDR3aa: ASSYRVSGNTIY
v_gene: TRBV28; j_gene: TRBJ2-2; CDR3aa: ASRLAGTNTGELF
v_gene: TRBV6-5; j_gene: TRBJ1-4; CDR3aa: ASSPPGQPDEKLF
v_gene: TRBV4-2; j_gene: TRBJ2-3; CDR3aa: ASSQGLADTQY
v_gene: TRBV4-2; j_gene: TRBJ1-6; CDR3aa: ASSQDLTTGRFGDSPLH
v_gene: TRBV5-1; j_gene: TRBJ2-3; CDR3aa: ASSLEPGFYTQY
v_gene: TRBV6-5; j_gene: TRBJ2-7; CDR3aa: ASTLGGSSYEQY
v_gene: TRBV2; j_gene: TRBJ2-4; CDR3aa: ASSSRDSLY
v_gene: TRBV5-6; j_gene: TRBJ1-2; CDR3aa: ASSQRMTGSYGYT
v_gene: TRBV5-1; j_gene: TRBJ2-1; CDR3aa: ASSLEAPSNEQF
v_gene: TRBV6-5; j_gene: TRBJ2-1; CDR3aa: ASRAGTGLNNEQF
v_gene: TRBV6-5; j_gene: TRBJ1-2; CDR3aa: ASKGAGLSGYT
v_gene: TRBV5-1; j_gene: TRBJ2-1; CDR3aa: ASSFGTGGAYNEQF
v_gene: TRBV9; j_gene: TRBJ1-3; CDR3aa: ASSVGQGLTGNTIY
v_gene: TRBV28; j_gene: TRBJ2-2; CDR3aa: ASNRLTGELF
v_gene: TRBV30; j_gene: TRBJ2-7; CDR3aa: AWTGQHEQY
v_gene: TRBV3-1/TRBV3-2; j_gene: TRBJ1-3; CDR3aa: ASSQVSDYPRGTIY
v_gene: TRBV28; j_gene: TRBJ1-5; CDR3aa: ASSLLQGHQPQH
v_gene: TRBV29-1; j_gene: TRBJ1-2; CDR3aa: SVRTGGRRVYT
v_gene: TRBV7-6; j_gene: TRBJ2-5; CDR3aa: ASSRSSGSEETQY
v_gene: TRBV10-3; j_gene: TRBJ1-3; CDR3aa: AIKTGASFSGNTIY
v_gene: TRBV6-5; j_gene: TRBJ2-7; CDR3aa: ASSYLRDTPAYEQY
v_gene: TRBV5-1; j_gene: TRBJ2-7; CDR3aa: ASSPQGGIYEQY
v_gene: TRBV5-1; j_gene: TRBJ2-1; CDR3aa: ASSLEEGLPNEQF
v_gene: TRBV5-4; j_gene: TRBJ2-3; CDR3aa: ASSSRTGASTDTQY
v_gene: TRBV6-5; j_gene: TRBJ2-5; CDR3aa: ASSFRSEETQY
v_gene: TRBV2; j_gene: TRBJ2-1; CDR3aa: ASSGRRGSGEQF
v_gene: TRBV10-3; j_gene: TRBJ2-2; CDR3aa: AISGLAGGGTGELF
v_gene: TRBV5-5; j_gene: TRBJ2-5; CDR3aa: ASSLIGVYQETQY
v_gene: TRBV6-5; j_gene: TRBJ1-2; CDR3aa: ASSSLDRAIGYT
v_gene: TRBV19; j_gene: TRBJ1-1; CDR3aa: ASRVYTEAF
v_gene: TRBV28; j_gene: TRBJ1-1; CDR3aa: ASSPGGGSTEAF
v_gene: TRBV27; j_gene: TRBJ1-1; CDR3aa: ASRYLAGDTEAF
v_gene: TRBV19; j_gene: TRBJ2-5; CDR3aa: ASREHRDGWETQY